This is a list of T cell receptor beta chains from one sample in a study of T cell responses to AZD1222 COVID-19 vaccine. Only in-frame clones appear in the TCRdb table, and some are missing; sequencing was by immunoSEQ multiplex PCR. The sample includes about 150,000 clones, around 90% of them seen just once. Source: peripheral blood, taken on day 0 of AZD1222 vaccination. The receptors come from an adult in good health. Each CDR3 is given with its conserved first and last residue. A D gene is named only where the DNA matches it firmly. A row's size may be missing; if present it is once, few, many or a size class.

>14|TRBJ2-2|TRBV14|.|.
TGTGCCAGCAGCCAATCGATAAACACCGGGGAGCTGTTTTTT
CASSQSINTGELFF
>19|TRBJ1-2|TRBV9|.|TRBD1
TGTGCCAGCAGCGTAGGGGGGCGGACAGGGGCGCGTGGGAACTATGGCTACACCTTC
CASSVGGRTGARGNYGYTF
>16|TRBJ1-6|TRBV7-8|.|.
TGTGCCAGCAGCTTAATGGCGAGGTCCTATAATTCACCCCTCCACTTT
CASSLMARSYNSPLHF
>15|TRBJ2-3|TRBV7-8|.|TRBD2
TGTGCCAGCGAAAGGCGGGGGGGGCTCACAGATACGCAGTATTTT
CASERRGGLTDTQYF
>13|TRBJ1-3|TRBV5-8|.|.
TGTGCCAGCAGCTTAACAGGAAGAAACACCATATATTTT
CASSLTGRNTIYF
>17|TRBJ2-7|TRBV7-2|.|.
TGTGCCAGCAGCCGGACCAGGAATGGAGTGGTCCCCTACGAGCAGTACTTC
CASSRTRNGVVPYEQYF
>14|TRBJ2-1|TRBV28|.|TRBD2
TGTGCCAGCAGTTTGGGAGGGGTGAGCGATGAGCAGTTCTTC
CASSLGGVSDEQFF
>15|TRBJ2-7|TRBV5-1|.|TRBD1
TGCGCCAGCAGCTTGGGGCAGGGGGCAGCCTACGAGCAGTACTTC
CASSLGQGAAYEQYF
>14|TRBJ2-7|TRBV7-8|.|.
TGTGCCAGCAGCTTAGAAGGCAGGGGCTACGAGCAGTACTTC
CASSLEGRGYEQYF
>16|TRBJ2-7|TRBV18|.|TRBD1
TGTGCCAGCTCATCGGGACAGGGGGCTAGGGTCTACGAGCAGTACTTC
CASSSGQGARVYEQYF
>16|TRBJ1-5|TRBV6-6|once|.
TGTGCCAGCAGTAACCCCTCGGGGGGCCGGCCGCAGCCCCAGCATTTT
CASSNPSGGRPQPQHF
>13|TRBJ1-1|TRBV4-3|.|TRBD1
TGCGCCAGCAGCTATGACAGGGGGCGGGAAGCTTTCTTT
CASSYDRGREAFF
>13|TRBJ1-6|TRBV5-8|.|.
TGTGCCACGGGGGCAAGGTATAATTCACCCCTCCACTTT
CATGARYNSPLHF
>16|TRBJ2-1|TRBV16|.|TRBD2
TGTGCCAGCAGCCAATCTCGGGGGGGTACCTACAATGAGCAGTTCTTC
CASSQSRGGTYNEQFF
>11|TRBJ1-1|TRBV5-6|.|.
TGTGCCAGCAGCTTCCGGGCTGAAGCTTTCTTT
CASSFRAEAFF
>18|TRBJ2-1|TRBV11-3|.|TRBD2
TGTGCCAGCAGCTTAGAGTTAGCGGGGGGGCCTGCCTACAATGAGCAGTTCTTC
CASSLELAGGPAYNEQFF
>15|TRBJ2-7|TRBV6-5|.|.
TGTGCCAGCAGTTACTCCCCGCAGGGGATTTGGGAGCAGTACTTC
CASSYSPQGIWEQYF
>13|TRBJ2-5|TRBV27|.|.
TGTGCCAGCAGGATCAGGGCGAGGGAGACCCAGTACTTC
CASRIRARETQYF
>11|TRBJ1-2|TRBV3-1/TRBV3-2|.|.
TGTGCCAGCAGCCAGTTTGAGAGCTACACCTTC
CASSQFESYTF
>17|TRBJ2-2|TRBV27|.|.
TGTGCCAGCACCCTCTTTTACGTCGCGAAGAACACCGGGGAGCTGTTTTTT
CASTLFYVAKNTGELFF
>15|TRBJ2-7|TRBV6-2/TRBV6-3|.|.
TGTGCCAGCAGTTACCCCGCCCAGGGTACCCACGAGCAGTACTTC
CASSYPAQGTHEQYF
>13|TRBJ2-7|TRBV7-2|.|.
TGTGCCAGCAGCTTAGGCCCTGACTACGAGCAGTACTTC
CASSLGPDYEQYF
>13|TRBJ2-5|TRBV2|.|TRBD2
TGTGCCAGCAAGTGGACTAGCGGGGAGACCCAGTACTTC
CASKWTSGETQYF
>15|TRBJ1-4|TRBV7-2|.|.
TGTGCCAGCAGCTTAGTTAGACGGATTAATGAAAAACTGTTTTTT
CASSLVRRINEKLFF
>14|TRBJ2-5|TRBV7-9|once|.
TGTGCCAGCAGCTTAAGGGTCGCATCGGAGACCCAGTACTTC
CASSLRVASETQYF
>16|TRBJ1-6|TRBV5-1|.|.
TGCGCCAGCAGCTTGGCCTTAGGGGCCAAAGGTTCACCCCTCCACTTT
CASSLALGAKGSPLHF
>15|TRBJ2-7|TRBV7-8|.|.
TGTGCCAGCAGCTCAATGGGGGTAACATCCTACGAGCAGTACTTC
CASSSMGVTSYEQYF
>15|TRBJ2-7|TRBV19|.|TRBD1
TGTGCCAGTACCCCCGGGGCAGGGGGCCTCTACGAGCAGTACTTC
CASTPGAGGLYEQYF
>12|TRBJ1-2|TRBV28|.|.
TGTGCCAGCAGTTTCTCAGGCTATGGCTACACCTTC
CASSFSGYGYTF
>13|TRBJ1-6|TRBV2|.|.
TGTGCCAGCAGTCTACAGGGACGTTCACCCCTCCACTTT
CASSLQGRSPLHF
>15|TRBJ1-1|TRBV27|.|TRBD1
TGTGCCAGCAGTCCCCGGGGAGGGGGCATTACTGAAGCTTTCTTT
CASSPRGGGITEAFF
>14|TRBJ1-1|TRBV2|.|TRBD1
TGTGCCAGCATCCCACAGGGGATTGTTACTGAAGCTTTCTTT
CASIPQGIVTEAFF
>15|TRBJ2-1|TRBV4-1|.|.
TGCGCCAGCAGCCAAGAAGGGACGTTACCCAATGAGCAGTTCTTC
CASSQEGTLPNEQFF